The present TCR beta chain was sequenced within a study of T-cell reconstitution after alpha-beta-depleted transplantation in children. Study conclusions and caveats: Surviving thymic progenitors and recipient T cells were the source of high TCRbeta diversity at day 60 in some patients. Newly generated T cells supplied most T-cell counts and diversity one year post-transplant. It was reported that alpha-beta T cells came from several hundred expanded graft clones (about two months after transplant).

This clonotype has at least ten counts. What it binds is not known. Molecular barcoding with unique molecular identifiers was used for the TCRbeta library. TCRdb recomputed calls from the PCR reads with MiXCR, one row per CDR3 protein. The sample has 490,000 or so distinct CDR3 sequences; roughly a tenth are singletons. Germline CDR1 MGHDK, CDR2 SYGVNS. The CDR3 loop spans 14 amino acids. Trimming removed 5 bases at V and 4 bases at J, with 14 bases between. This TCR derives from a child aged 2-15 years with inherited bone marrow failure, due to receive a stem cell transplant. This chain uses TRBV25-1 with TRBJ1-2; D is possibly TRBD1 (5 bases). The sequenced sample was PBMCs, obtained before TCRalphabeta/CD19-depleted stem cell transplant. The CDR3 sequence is CASSIQGSTYGYTF. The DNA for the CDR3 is TGTGCCAGCAGTATTCAGGGTAGTACCTATGGCTACACCTTC.